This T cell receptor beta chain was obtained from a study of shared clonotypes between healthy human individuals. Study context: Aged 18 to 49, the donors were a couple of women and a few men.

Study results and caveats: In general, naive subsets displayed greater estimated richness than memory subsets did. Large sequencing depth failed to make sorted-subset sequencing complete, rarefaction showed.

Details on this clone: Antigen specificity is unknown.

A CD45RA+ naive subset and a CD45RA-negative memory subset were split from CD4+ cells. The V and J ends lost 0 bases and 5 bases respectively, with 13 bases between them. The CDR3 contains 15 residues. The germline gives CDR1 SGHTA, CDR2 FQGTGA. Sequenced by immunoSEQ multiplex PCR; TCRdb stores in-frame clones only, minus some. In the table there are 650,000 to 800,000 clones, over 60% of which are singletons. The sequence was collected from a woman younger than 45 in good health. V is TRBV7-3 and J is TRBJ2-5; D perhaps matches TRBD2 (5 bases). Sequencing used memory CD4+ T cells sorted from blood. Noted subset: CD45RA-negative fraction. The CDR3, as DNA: TGTGCCAGCAGCTTAACCCCCCGGGAAGGCGAGACCCAGTACTTC. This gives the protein CASSLTPREGETQYF.